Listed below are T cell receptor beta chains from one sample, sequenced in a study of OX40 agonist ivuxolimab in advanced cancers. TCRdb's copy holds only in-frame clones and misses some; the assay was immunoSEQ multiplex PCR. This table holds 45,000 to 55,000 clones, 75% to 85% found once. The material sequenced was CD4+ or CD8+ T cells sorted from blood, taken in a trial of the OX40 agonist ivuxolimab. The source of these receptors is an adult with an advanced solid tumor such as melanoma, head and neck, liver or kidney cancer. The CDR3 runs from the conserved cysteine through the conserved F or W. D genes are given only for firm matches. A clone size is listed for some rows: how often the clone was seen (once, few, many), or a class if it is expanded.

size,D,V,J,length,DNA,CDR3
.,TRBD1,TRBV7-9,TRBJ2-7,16,TGTGCCAGCAGCCCCAGGGGGCGCTTCGCGCCCTACGAGCAGTACTTC,CASSPRGRFAPYEQYF
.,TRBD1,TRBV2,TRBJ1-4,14,TGTGCCAGCAGTTGGGACAGGGGACGGGAAAAACTGTTTTTT,CASSWDRGREKLFF
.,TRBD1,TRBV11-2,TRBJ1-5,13,TGTGCCAGCAGCCAGGCGGGACAGTATACCCAGCATTTT,CASSQAGQYTQHF
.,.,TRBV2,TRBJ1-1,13,TGTGCCAGCAGCGAGACTAGGAACACTGAAGCTTTCTTT,CASSETRNTEAFF
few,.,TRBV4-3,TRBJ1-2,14,TGCGCCAGCAGCCAAGAAGTCAGAGACTATGGCTACACCTTC,CASSQEVRDYGYTF
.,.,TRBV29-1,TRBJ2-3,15,TGCAGCGTTGAGGGCTACCCAACGAGCACAGATACGCAGTATTTT,CSVEGYPTSTDTQYF
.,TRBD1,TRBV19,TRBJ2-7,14,TGTGCCAGTAGTAGACAGGGCTTGTCTGGAGAGCAGTACTTC,CASSRQGLSGEQYF
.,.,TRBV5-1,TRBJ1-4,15,TGCGCCAGCCACGAACAGGGTTTTGCGGGGGAAAAACTGTTTTTT,CASHEQGFAGEKLFF
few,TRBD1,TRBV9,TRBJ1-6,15,TGTGCCAGCAGCCCCGCGGGAGGGGGCAATTCACCCCTCCACTTT,CASSPAGGGNSPLHF
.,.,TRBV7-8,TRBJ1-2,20,TGTGCCAGCAGCTTAGTAGTCGCCGCGCGGTTTCTCCTCGCTAACTATGGCTACACCTTC,CASSLVVAARFLLANYGYTF
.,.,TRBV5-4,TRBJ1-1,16,TGTGCCAGCAGCTTATCTTTTTCGAGGGATACCACTGAAGCTTTCTTT,CASSLSFSRDTTEAFF
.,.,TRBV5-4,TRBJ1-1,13,TGTGCCAGCAGCGCCGGGTGGGGGCCTGAAGCTTTCTTT,CASSAGWGPEAFF
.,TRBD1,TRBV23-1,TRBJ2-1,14,TGCGCCAGCAGTCAAGCAAGGGGGCTTGATGAGCAGTTCTTC,CASSQARGLDEQFF
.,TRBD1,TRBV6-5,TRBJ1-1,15,TGTGCCAGCAGTTCAAACAGGGGCCGGAACACTGAAGCTTTCTTT,CASSSNRGRNTEAFF
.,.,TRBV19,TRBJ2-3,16,TGTGCCAGTAGTATAGAGGGGGGGCTAGGCACAGATACGCAGTATTTT,CASSIEGGLGTDTQYF
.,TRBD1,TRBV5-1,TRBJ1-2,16,TGCGCCAGCAGCTTGTCGGGGACAGGCTATAACTATGGCTACACCTTC,CASSLSGTGYNYGYTF
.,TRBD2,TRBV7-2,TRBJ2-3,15,TGTGCCAGCAGCTCGGGGGGGCCAGCTTGGCATTCTAGGGATTTT,CASSSGGPAWHSRDF
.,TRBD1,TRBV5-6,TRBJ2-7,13,TGTGCCAGCAGCCTGGACAGGGGTGGCGAGCAGTACTTC,CASSLDRGGEQYF
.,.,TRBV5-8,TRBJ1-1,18,TGTGCCAGCAGCTTGGTTTTATTATCGGGGACATTGAACACTGAAGCTTTCTTT,CASSLVLLSGTLNTEAFF
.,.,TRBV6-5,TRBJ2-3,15,TGTGCCAGCAGTAGGGACTTCACTAGCACAGATACGCAGTATTTT,CASSRDFTSTDTQYF
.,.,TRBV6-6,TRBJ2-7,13,TGTGCCAGCAGTGGGGACATCCCGAGCGAGCAGTACTTC,CASSGDIPSEQYF
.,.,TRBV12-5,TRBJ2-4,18,TGTGCTAGTGCCGATGATCGGGGCTACCCCTCAGCCAAAAACATTCAGTACTTC,CASADDRGYPSAKNIQYF
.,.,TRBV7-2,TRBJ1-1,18,TGTGCCAGCAGCTTAGCCTACTCGCTTAGGGGGGGGAAAACTGAAGCTTTCTTT,CASSLAYSLRGGKTEAFF
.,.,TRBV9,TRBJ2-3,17,TGTGCCAGCAGTAGTAGGGGGGGGCCCCTTTTCACAGATACGCAGTATTTT,CASSSRGGPLFTDTQYF
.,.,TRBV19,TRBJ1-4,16,TGTGCCAGTAGTTCCCGCGCAGGGCATAGCGCTGAAAAACTGTTTTTT,CASSSRAGHSAEKLFF
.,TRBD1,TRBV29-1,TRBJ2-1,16,TGCAGCGTTGACCTCCAGGGACAGAAATCCTACAATGAGCAGTTCTTC,CSVDLQGQKSYNEQFF
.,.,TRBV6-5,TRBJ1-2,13,TGTGCCAGCAGTTACTCGACACGCCATGGCTACACCTTC,CASSYSTRHGYTF
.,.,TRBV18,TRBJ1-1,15,TGTGCCAGCTCACCACGTCTCGGAGGGGATACTGAAGCTTTCTTT,CASSPRLGGDTEAFF
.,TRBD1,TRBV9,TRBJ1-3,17,TGTGCCAGCAGCAAGGGACAGGGGGCACCCTCTGGAAACACCATATATTTT,CASSKGQGAPSGNTIYF
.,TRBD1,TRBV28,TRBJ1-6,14,TGTGCCAGCAGATTACAGGGGTATAATTCACCCCTCCACTTT,CASRLQGYNSPLHF
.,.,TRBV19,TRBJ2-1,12,TGTGCCACTGGAACGACCTACAATGAGCAGTTCTTC,CATGTTYNEQFF
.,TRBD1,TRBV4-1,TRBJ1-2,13,TGCGCCAGCAGCAAAACAGGGGTGGGTGGCTACACCTTC,CASSKTGVGGYTF
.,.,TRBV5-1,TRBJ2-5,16,TGCGCCAGCAGCTTGGGTGCCAGCCAACTGGGGGAGACCCAGTACTTC,CASSLGASQLGETQYF
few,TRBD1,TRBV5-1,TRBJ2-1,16,TGCGCCAGCAGCAGGACAGGGGATGGCTCCTACAATGAGCAGTTCTTC,CASSRTGDGSYNEQFF
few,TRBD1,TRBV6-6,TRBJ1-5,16,TGTGCCAGCAGTTACCCACCGGGACAGGGGAATCAGCCCCAGCATTTT,CASSYPPGQGNQPQHF
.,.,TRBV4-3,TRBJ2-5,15,TGCGCCAGCAGCCAAGACTTTGGTAGCGGAGAGACCCAGTACTTC,CASSQDFGSGETQYF
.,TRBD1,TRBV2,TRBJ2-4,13,TGTGCCAGCAGGGGACAGCTCGCAGACATTCAGTACTTC,CASRGQLADIQYF
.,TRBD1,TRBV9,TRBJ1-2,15,TGTGCCAGCAGCGTAGCTGCTCAGGGGGTCTATGGCTACACCTTC,CASSVAAQGVYGYTF
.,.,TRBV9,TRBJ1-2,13,TGTGCCAGCAGCGTAGAACAGTTTGGAGGCTACACCTTC,CASSVEQFGGYTF
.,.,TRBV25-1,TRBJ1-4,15,TGTGCCAGCAGTGACCTTCGGCCGACTAATGAAAAACTGTTTTTT,CASSDLRPTNEKLFF
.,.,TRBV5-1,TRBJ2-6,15,TGCGCCAGCAGCTTGGGCCAGTCTGGGGCCAACGTCCTGACTTTC,CASSLGQSGANVLTF
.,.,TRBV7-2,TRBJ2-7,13,TGTGCCAGCAGCTTAGGGGGGCAGCGTCGGGAGTACTTC,CASSLGGQRREYF
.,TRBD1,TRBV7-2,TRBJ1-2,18,TGTGCCAGCAGCGCCCCGGGACAGGGGAAAAGGCCTAACTATGGCTACACCTTC,CASSAPGQGKRPNYGYTF
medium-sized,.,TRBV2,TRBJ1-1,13,TGTGCCAGCAACGGACAGCCAACCACTGAAGCTTTCTTT,CASNGQPTTEAFF
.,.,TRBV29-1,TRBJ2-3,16,TGCAGCGTTGAAGATGACCTAGCAGAGATCACAGATACGCAGTATTTT,CSVEDDLAEITDTQYF
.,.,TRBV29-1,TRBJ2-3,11,TGCAGCGTTGCACCCCCAGATACGCAGTATTTT,CSVAPPDTQYF
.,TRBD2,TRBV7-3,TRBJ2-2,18,TGTGCCAGCAGCCGCGGGAGTGGGCGGGGGTCGACCACCGGGGAGCTGTTTTTT,CASSRGSGRGSTTGELFF
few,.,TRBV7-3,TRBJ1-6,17,TGTGCCAGCAGCTTACAAGCCCCATCTGTGGGTGCTTCACCCCTCCACTTT,CASSLQAPSVGASPLHF
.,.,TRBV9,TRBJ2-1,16,TGTGCCAGCAGCGTAGTGGCTCAGGTTTCCTACAATGAGCAGTTCTTC,CASSVVAQVSYNEQFF
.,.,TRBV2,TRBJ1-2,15,TGTGCCAGCAGTGAAGAAGGCCCGGCCACCCGGGGCTACACCTTC,CASSEEGPATRGYTF
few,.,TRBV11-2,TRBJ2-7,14,TGTGCCAGCAGCTTCCGGGGAAGGGGATACGAGCAGTACTTC,CASSFRGRGYEQYF
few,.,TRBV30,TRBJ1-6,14,TGTGCCTGGAGTGTAGGGAGGTCGGGGTCACCCCTCCACTTT,CAWSVGRSGSPLHF
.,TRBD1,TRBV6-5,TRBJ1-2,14,TGTGCCAGCAGTCCGTGGACAGGGAACTATGGCTACACCTTC,CASSPWTGNYGYTF
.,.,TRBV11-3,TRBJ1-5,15,TGTGCCAGCAGCCCGAACCCACAAAGAAATCAGCCCCAGCATTTT,CASSPNPQRNQPQHF
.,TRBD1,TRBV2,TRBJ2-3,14,TGTGCCAGCAGCGGACAGGTTTTAAGGGATACGCAGTATTTT,CASSGQVLRDTQYF
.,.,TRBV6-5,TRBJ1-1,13,TGTGCCAGCGGGGGCGTGGCGAACACTGAAGCTTTCTTT,CASGGVANTEAFF
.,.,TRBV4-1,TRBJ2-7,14,TGCGCCAGCAGCCGGTACAGCGGAACAAACGAGCAGTACTTC,CASSRYSGTNEQYF